One sample yielded the 11 T cell receptor beta chains listed below, sequenced in a study of blood T cell repertoires in COVID-19. Data came from immunoSEQ multiplex PCR; TCRdb stores just in-frame clones and leaves some out. The top ten clones hold around 19% of a sample with some 170,000 clones, about 86% of them seen once. Material for sequencing was peripheral blood. Receptors were obtained from an elderly woman with acute or convalescent COVID-19.

The genes are TRBV13 and TRBJ2-7, with 12 nucleotides matching TRBD2. Germline V gene lookup returns CDR1 PRHDT and CDR2 FYEKMQ (reference sequence). J lost 6 bases, V lost 4 bases, and 4 bases had no gene match. This CDR3 region has 14 residues. The CDR3 DNA follows: TGTGCCAGCAGCTCCGGACTAGCGGGGCTCGAGCAGTACTTC. As protein: CASSSGLAGLEQYF.

The chain carries TRBV3-1 (or the pseudogene TRBV3-2) and TRBJ1-2; 7 positions match TRBD1. The CDR3 runs to 13 residues. Germline values: CDR1 LGHDT, CDR2 YNNKEL (reference sequence). J lost 6 bases, V lost 2 bases, and 3 bases had no gene match. The CDR3 DNA reads as TGTGCCAGCAGCCAAAAGGGGACAGATGGCTACACCTTC. Amino acids: CASSQKGTDGYTF.

V and J are TRBV5-1 and TRBJ2-1, with TRBD2 matching over 11 bases. CDR1 and CDR2 (germline): SGHRS, YFSETQ. The J segment lost 6 bases and the V segment lost 7 bases, leaving 9 bases of the junction unmatched. CDR3 size: 15 residues. The CDR3 coding sequence is TGCGCCAGCTTAGCGGGGGGGCCTCCCGGCAATGAGCAGTTCTTC. Translation gives CASLAGGPPGNEQFF.

The chain couples TRBV2 to TRBJ2-2; TRBD1 agrees at 12 bases. After removal of 7 bases from V and 4 bases from J, the junction contained 1 base not matched to a gene. Looked up from germline, CDR1 is SNHLY and CDR2 is FYNNEI. The CDR3 extends over 14 amino acids. The CDR3 nucleotides are TGTGCCAGCAAGGGACAGGGGGCCACCGGGGAGCTGTTTTTT. Amino acids: CASKGQGATGELFF.

J is TRBJ1-4 and V is TRBV29-1; no reliable D call. The CDR3 consists of 13 residues. V was clipped by 8 bases and J by 5 bases, with 15 bases between them. Germline V gene lookup returns CDR1 SQVTM and CDR2 ANQGSEA. Here the CDR3 reads CSYKRPNNEKLFF. The CDR3 bases are TGCAGCTACAAGCGCCCCAACAATGAAAAACTGTTTTTT.

The CDR3 bases are TGTGCCAGCTCACCAACAGTCACAGGGGGACTAGCGGGAGGTAACCAAGAGACCCAGTACTTC. Translation: CASSPTVTGGLAGGNQETQYF. The gene calls are TRBV18 and TRBJ2-5, with TRBD2 matching over 15 bases. Germline CDR1 is KGHSH and CDR2 is LQKENI. With 2 bases clipped from V and 0 bases from J, the junction kept 13 bases outside the gene matches. This CDR3 is built from 21 residues. The whole variable domain, remainder taken from reference TRBV18 and TRBJ2-5, is NAGVMQNPRHLVRRRGQEARLRCSPMKGHSHVYWYRQLPEEGLKFMVYLQKENIIDESGMPKERFSAEFPKEGPSILRIQQVVRGDSAAYFCASSPTVTGGLAGGNQETQYFGPGTRLLVL.

The chain uses TRBV19 and TRBJ2-3, with 7 bases fitting TRBD2. Germline CDR1 is LNHDA and CDR2 is SQIVND (reference sequence). V dropped 5 bases and J dropped 6; count of bases not matched to a gene: 11. This CDR3 contains 15 residues. CDR3 loop: CASSRGREASDTQYF. The CDR3, as DNA: TGTGCCAGTAGTCGGGGCCGGGAGGCCTCCGATACGCAGTATTTT.

The chain has TRBV5-4 and TRBJ2-7, with 9 nucleotides matching TRBD2. Germline trimming cut 4 bases from V and 0 bases from J; bases unmatched to any gene: 8. The CDR3 length is 16 residues. The germline V gene has CDR1 SGHNT and CDR2 YYREEE (reference sequence). DNA for the CDR3: TGTGCCAGCAGCCCTTCCGAGCGGGGGGCCTCCTACGAGCAGTACTTC. It encodes CASSPSERGASYEQYF.

This clone appeared a few times. This chain links TRBV29-1 with TRBJ1-5; D perhaps matches TRBD1 (5 bases). CDR3 length: 13 residues. The V gene lost 6 bases and the J gene lost 5 bases, with 14 bases spanning the gap. Germline values: CDR1 SQVTM, CDR2 ANQGSEA. This CDR3 is CSVRVGGDQPQHF. The CDR3 nucleotides are TGCAGCGTCCGGGTGGGGGGAGATCAGCCCCAGCATTTT.

The rearrangement joins TRBV5-4 to TRBJ1-2, with TRBD1 identical over 10 bases. Germline loops: CDR1 SGHNT, CDR2 YYREEE (reference sequence). V was pared by 2 bases and J by 6 bases, with 1 base of the junction left unmatched. CDR3 length: 13 residues. The CDR3, as DNA: TGTGCCAGCAGCTTTGGACAGGGGGATGGCTACACCTTC. This gives the protein CASSFGQGDGYTF.

This chain joins TRBV9 and TRBJ2-2; 8 bases agree with TRBD2. J gave up 5 bases and V 4 bases, and 7 bases lay outside the gene matches. This CDR3 is built from 15 residues. CDR1 SGDLS and CDR2 YYNGEE come from the germline V gene. The CDR3 nucleotides are TGTGCCAGCAGCCCAACCGGGACTAGAACCGGGGAGCTGTTTTTT. This gives the protein CASSPTGTRTGELFF.